The 28 T cell receptor beta chains below all came from one sample that was sequenced in a study of identical twins (dated by TCRdb to about 2016). Library method: 5' RACE. This sample was sequenced with an Illumina HiSeq 2000. TCRdb reprocessing: public reads trimmed at Q25 with fastp, clones called with MiXCR, in-frame beta chains kept. Each CDR3 protein gets just one entry, which takes the most common genes and DNA from the rows behind it. The sample includes roughly 470,000 distinct CDR3 sequences, with around an eighth observed a single time. The top ten clones comprise approximately 0.9% of the sample. The data were also submitted as part of a second study, on yellow fever vaccine responses in identical twins.

Sequencing was performed on CD4+ T cells sorted from blood. The receptors here all came from a woman between 18 and 29 years old in good health.

The chain couples TRBV7-9 to TRBJ2-7, with TRBD1 matching over 8 bases. Unmatched junction bases numbered 10, after V lost 4 bases and J lost 2 bases. This CDR3 has 16 amino acids. Germline CDR1 SEHNR, CDR2 FQNEAQ (reference sequence). The CDR3 loop reads CASSSIGTGQTYEQYF. CDR3 bases: TGTGCCAGCAGCTCTATCGGGACAGGACAAACCTACGAGCAGTACTTC.

The rearrangement uses TRBV28 and TRBJ1-2; D is unresolved. Germline-derived CDR1 and CDR2 are MDHEN and SYDVKM. V was pared by 3 bases and J by 0 bases, with 8 bases between. This CDR3 is 14 amino acids long. CDR3 coding DNA: TGTGCCAGCAGTTTTGCAGGAGCTAACTATGGCTACACCTTC. This encodes CASSFAGANYGYTF.

This chain links TRBV5-8 with TRBJ2-7; 8 bases are a match to TRBD2. V dropped 0 bases and J dropped 2; count of bases not matched to a gene: 4. Germline CDR1 SGHTS, CDR2 YDEGEE. The CDR3 is 15 amino acids. Here the CDR3 DNA reads TGTGCCAGCAGCTTGGGGCAGCGGGGGACCTACGAGCAGTACTTC. Its protein is CASSLGQRGTYEQYF.

This clonotype turned up a few times. The chain is built from TRBV18 and TRBJ2-1; 9 bases line up with TRBD1. The germline V gene has CDR1 KGHSH and CDR2 LQKENI. Trimming cost V 5 bases and J 6 bases; bases outside gene matches: 8. This CDR3 has 15 residues. The CDR3 sequence is CASSDRDRVSNEQFF. The CDR3 bases are TGTGCCAGCTCAGATCGGGACAGGGTGTCCAATGAGCAGTTCTTC.

This clonotype has more than one count but fewer than ten. The J gene is TRBJ2-5, the V gene TRBV7-2; TRBD1 or TRBD2 may be the D gene (5 bases each). Germline V gene data show CDR1 as SGHTA and CDR2 as FQGNSA. This CDR3 is 15 amino acids long. Deletions cut 2 bases from V and 9 bases from J, with 19 bases between. CDR3 bases: TGTGCCAGCAGCTTACTAGGTGGGGCCAGAGGGCCCCAGTACTTC. Residues: CASSLLGGARGPQYF.

This clonotype appeared a few times. The chain uses TRBV2 and TRBJ1-1; the D gene is possibly TRBD1 (6 bases). CDR3 length: 14 residues. V lost 6 bases to trimming and J lost 4 bases, with 15 bases between them. Germline lookup yields CDR1 SNHLY and CDR2 FYNNEI. CDR3 sequence reads: CASSQRGDVTEAFF. As DNA, the CDR3 is TGTGCCAGCAGCCAAAGGGGGGACGTCACTGAAGCTTTCTTT.

Ten or more counts support this clonotype. J is TRBJ2-3 and V is TRBV4-3; 11 bases are a match to TRBD1. Per the germline V gene, CDR1 is LGHNA and CDR2 is YSLEER. This CDR3 comprises 17 residues. V shed 0 bases and J 1 base; nucleotides not matched to a gene: 3. Here the CDR3 DNA reads TGCGCCAGCAGCCAAGAACTGGGACAGGGGGGCACAGATACGCAGTATTTT. The encoded protein is CASSQELGQGGTDTQYF.

The chain is built from TRBV10-3 and TRBJ2-2; 14 bases are a match to TRBD2. Germline V gives CDR1 ENHRY, CDR2 SYGVKD. Germline trimming cut 6 bases from V and 5 bases from J; bases unmatched to any gene: 11. CDR3 size: 18 residues. The CDR3 loop is CAIRLGTSGSGVTGELFF. CDR3 nucleotides: TGTGCCATCAGACTAGGGACTAGCGGGAGCGGAGTAACCGGGGAGCTGTTTTTT.

This clonotype was recorded only once. V and J are TRBV30 and TRBJ2-1; perhaps D is TRBD1 or TRBD2 (5 bases each). Looked up from germline, CDR1 is GTSNPN and CDR2 is SVGIG (reference sequence). The V end was cut by 2 bases, the J end by 11 bases, with 22 bases between. CDR3 length: 15 residues. This CDR3 is CAWSPGASLKGKQFF. CDR3 sequence (DNA): TGTGCCTGGAGTCCCGGGGCCTCCTTGAAGGGGAAGCAGTTCTTC. Together with reference TRBV30 and TRBJ2-1, the CDR3 gives the full variable domain: SQTIHQWPATLVQPVGSPLSLECTVEGTSNPNLYWYRQAAGRGLQLLFYSVGIGQISSEVPQNLSASRPQDRQFILSSKKLLLSDSGFYLCAWSPGASLKGKQFFGPGTRLTVL.

The V gene is TRBV12-3 or TRBV12-4, the J gene TRBJ2-1, with 9 bases matching TRBD1. The junction had 7 bases not matched to a gene; V was cut back by 7 bases and J by 6 bases. This CDR3 contains 14 residues. The CDR3 bases are TGTGCCAGCAAAGGACAGGGGCACCTCAATGAGCAGTTCTTC. Translated, it gives CASKGQGHLNEQFF.

This clonotype was observed a few times. The J gene is TRBJ2-5, the V gene TRBV11-2, with TRBD1 matching 11 bases. CDR1 SGHAT and CDR2 FQNNGV come from the germline V gene. V gave up 5 bases and J gave up 2 bases; unmatched junction bases: 7. The CDR3 is made up of 16 amino acids. CDR3 DNA sequence: TGTGCCAGCAGCCTCGGGACAGGGGGTGATCAAGAGACCCAGTACTTC. Its translation is CASSLGTGGDQETQYF. The whole variable domain, remainder taken from reference TRBV11-2 and TRBJ2-5, is EAGVAQSPRYKIIEKRQSVAFWCNPISGHATLYWYQQILGQGPKLLIQFQNNGVVDDSQLPKDRFSAERLKGVDSTLKIQPAKLEDSAVYLCASSLGTGGDQETQYFGPGTRLLVL.

The V and J genes are TRBV6-2 or TRBV6-3 and TRBJ2-7; the D is unclear. The germline gives CDR1 MNHEY, CDR2 SVGEGT. V was trimmed by 2 bases and J by 4 bases, leaving 9 bases between them. The CDR3 totals 13 residues. The CDR3: CASSYAHGYEQYF. CDR3 DNA sequence: TGTGCCAGCAGTTACGCACACGGATACGAGCAGTACTTC.

Concerning this clonotype itself: Compared with germline, one end of the junction differs, possibly owing to a read error. V usage is TRBV20-1 and J usage is TRBJ2-7; 10 bases are shared with TRBD2. This CDR3 comprises 17 residues. Per germline, CDR1 DFQATT and CDR2 SNEGSKA (reference sequence). The CDR3 nucleotides read TGCTGTGCTAGCCGTCTGGCAGCGGGAGGGGCCTCCTACGAGCAGTACTTC. This codes for CCASRLAAGGASYEQYF.

This rearrangement joins TRBV25-1 to TRBJ2-3, with D unclear. With 3 bases removed from V and 2 bases from J, the gap between germline ends came to 15 bases. This CDR3 has 16 residues. CDR1 and CDR2 (germline): MGHDK, SYGVNS. As DNA, the CDR3 is TGTGCCAGCAGTGATATTTTTAATGTGGCCACAGATACGCAGTATTTT. Protein: CASSDIFNVATDTQYF.

This clonotype has just a few counts. A read error may produce the germline difference seen at one junction end. This sequence joins TRBV6-1 and TRBJ2-7; D remains ambiguous. Germline CDR1 reads MNHNS; CDR2 reads SASEGT. The CDR3 length is 13 residues. CDR3 bases: TGTGCCAGCAGAGAAGACAAATCCTACGAGCAGTACTTC. Protein sequence: CASREDKSYEQYF.

This clonotype was found a few times. The V gene is TRBV6-2 or TRBV6-3, the J gene TRBJ2-1, with 10 bases matching TRBD1. This CDR3 contains 12 residues. The germline CDR1 and CDR2 sequences are MNHEY and SVGEGT. Germline trimming cut 6 bases from V and 12 bases from J; bases unmatched to any gene: 5. CDR3 protein: CASRRQGAGQFF. CDR3 sequence (DNA): TGTGCCAGCAGACGACAGGGGGCAGGGCAGTTCTTC.

The rearrangement links TRBV9 to TRBJ2-4; the D gene is possibly TRBD2 (5 bases). The CDR3 length is 14 residues. The V end lost 0 bases, the J end lost 12 bases, and 16 bases lay between the germline ends. Germline CDR1 and CDR2: SGDLS and YYNGEE. CDR3 nucleotide sequence: TGTGCCAGCAGCGTAGGACTATCCTTTACTAATCAGTACTTC. It is translated as CASSVGLSFTNQYF.

This clonotype was observed a few times. The chain employs TRBV29-1 and TRBJ2-5; tentatively, D is TRBD1 (6 bases). The CDR3 is 11 amino acids. Trimming shortened V by 8 bases and J by 5 bases, and 12 bases separated the two germline ends. CDR1 SQVTM and CDR2 ANQGSEA come from the germline V gene. As DNA, the CDR3 is TGCAGCCCAAGCAGGGGTGAGACCCAGTACTTC. This codes for CSPSRGETQYF.

This clonotype has a count of ten or more. This chain links TRBV20-1 with TRBJ2-3; D gene unclear. Germline lookup yields CDR1 DFQATT and CDR2 SNEGSKA (reference sequence). CDR3 length: 14 amino acids. Trimming shortened V by 6 bases and J by 1 base, and 14 bases separated the two germline ends. CDR3 sequence: CSAEPHAGTDTQYF. The CDR3 coding sequence is TGCAGTGCAGAACCGCACGCCGGCACAGATACGCAGTATTTT.

In its sample, this clonotype was seen a few times. The V and J genes are TRBV3-1 and TRBJ2-1, with a possible D match to TRBD1 (5 bases). Trimming pared 1 base from V and 15 bases from J, leaving 13 bases between. This CDR3 is built from 12 residues. CDR1 is LGHDT, CDR2 YNNKEL, per germline (reference sequence). The CDR3 DNA reads as TGTGCCAGCAGCCAAGCAGGGTTGGTGGTGTTCTTC. Translated, it gives CASSQAGLVVFF.

The gene calls are TRBV6-2 or TRBV6-3 and TRBJ2-3; D is uncertain. V shed 6 bases and J shed 4 bases, with 11 bases lying between them. Germline assignment: CDR1 MNHEY and CDR2 SVGEGT. The CDR3 consists of 13 residues. CDR3 sequence: CASRPAAPDTQYF. DNA for the CDR3: TGTGCCAGCAGACCGGCTGCTCCAGATACGCAGTATTTT.

The table lists this clonotype with a few counts. The V gene is TRBV11-1, the J gene TRBJ2-1; D may be TRBD1 (6 bases). V was clipped by 9 bases and J by 4 bases, with 13 bases between them. CDR1 SGHAT and CDR2 FQDESV come from the germline V gene (reference sequence). CDR3 length: 13 residues. This CDR3 reads CASMSGVYNEQFF. CDR3 DNA: TGTGCCAGTATGTCAGGGGTATACAATGAGCAGTTCTTC.

This clonotype was picked up many times. The chain recombines TRBV6-5 with TRBJ2-1, with 8 nucleotides matching TRBD2. The V and J ends lost 2 bases and 8 bases, in that order; junction bases with no gene match: 14. In germline, CDR1 is MNHEY, CDR2 SVGAGI. The CDR3 runs 17 residues. The CDR3 reads CASSYHLSGGEAYEQFF. The CDR3 nucleotides are TGTGCCAGCAGTTACCACCTTTCCGGGGGGGAAGCGTATGAGCAGTTCTTC.

J is TRBJ2-1 and V is TRBV10-3; D unclear. The CDR3 extends over 11 amino acids. Germline CDR1 reads ENHRY; CDR2 reads SYGVKD. V was shortened by 2 bases and J by 8 bases, with 4 bases between the two germline ends. The CDR3 DNA is TGTGCCATCAGTGAGGGGTATGAGCAGTTCTTC. It yields the protein CAISEGYEQFF.

This clonotype was counted between two and nine times. The chain carries TRBV9 and TRBJ2-3, with 13 bases identical to TRBD2. With V trimmed by 4 bases and J by 0 bases, 8 bases remained unmatched. CDR3 length equals 18 residues. Germline V CDR1 and CDR2: SGDLS, YYNGEE. The CDR3 nucleotides are TGTGCCAGCAGCCCCCGACTAGCGGGGGGCCTTAGCACAGATACGCAGTATTTT. It specifies CASSPRLAGGLSTDTQYF.

This clonotype was seen at least ten times. V and J are TRBV10-3 and TRBJ2-5; 15 bases line up with TRBD2. Per germline, CDR1 ENHRY and CDR2 SYGVKD. V lost 3 bases to trimming and J lost 4 bases; unmatched junction nucleotides: 12. The length of the CDR3 is 19 residues. The CDR3: CAISELGTSGRRDRETQYF. CDR3 DNA sequence: TGTGCCATCAGTGAACTCGGGACTAGCGGGAGGAGAGATCGAGAGACCCAGTACTTC.

V usage is TRBV12-3 or TRBV12-4 and J usage is TRBJ2-4; TRBD1 or TRBD2 may be the D gene (5 bases each). The CDR3 is made up of 13 amino acids. Trimming stripped 6 bases from V and 5 bases from J, with 11 bases between. The CDR3 protein is CASRTGLENIQYF. The CDR3 nucleotides are TGTGCCAGCAGGACGGGGCTCGAAAACATTCAGTACTTC.

This clonotype was seen more than once but under ten times. This chain uses TRBV5-1 with TRBJ1-6; unclear D gene. Germline assignment: CDR1 SGHRS and CDR2 YFSETQ. V was shortened by 1 base and J by 8 bases, with 13 bases between the two germline ends. The CDR3 has 15 amino acids. In DNA form, the CDR3 reads TGCGCCAGCAGCTTGAATACAGCGTTAGATTCACCCCTCCACTTT. Amino acids: CASSLNTALDSPLHF. Together with reference TRBV5-1 and TRBJ1-6, the CDR3 gives the full variable domain: KAGVTQTPRYLIKTRGQQVTLSCSPISGHRSVSWYQQTPGQGLQFLFEYFSETQRNKGNFPGRFSGRQFSNSRSEMNVSTLELGDSALYLCASSLNTALDSPLHFGNGTRLTVT.